This T cell receptor (beta chain) was profiled in a study of response to subunit inactivated influenza vaccine. TCRdb reanalysed the RT-PCR reads using MiXCR and keeps one entry per CDR3 protein. The sample lists about 800,000 distinct CDR3 sequences; less than 25% were seen once. The germline V gene encodes CDR1 SGHTA and CDR2 FQGNSA. Trimming took off 0 bases at V and 9 bases at J, with 9 bases between the two ends. There are 13 residues in the CDR3. In this sample, this clonotype turned up many times. Its specificity is unknown. Study-wide results and caveats: Each seasonal influenza vaccination recruits few new T cells, the authors suggested.

The source of this sequence is a man aged 50 or older who received an inactivated influenza vaccine. The chain is built from TRBV7-2 and TRBJ2-1, with no clear D. The sample here was PBMCs from blood, taken approximately 5 days after vaccination. CDR3 protein: CASSLAASGEQFF. The CDR3 DNA reads TGTGCCAGCAGCTTAGCTGCTTCGGGTGAGCAGTTCTTC. Combining the CDR3 with reference TRBV7-2 and TRBJ2-1 gives the whole variable domain GAGVSQSPSNKVTEKGKDVELRCDPISGHTALYWYRQSLGQGLEFLIYFQGNSAPDKSGLPSDRFSAERTGGSVSTLTIQRTQQEDSAVYLCASSLAASGEQFFGPGTRLTVL.